This T cell receptor beta chain was recovered during a study of blood T cell repertoires in COVID-19. The germline CDR1 and CDR2 sequences are LNHDA and SQIVND (reference sequence). There are 15 residues in the CDR3. V lost 2 bases and J lost 4, with 13 bases in between. Assay: immunoSEQ multiplex PCR; the TCRdb copy retains only in-frame clones and omits some. The data contain 120,000 to 150,000 clones, around 90% of them singletons. Sample: peripheral blood. The clonotype comes from a human donor in a cohort sampled during active COVID-19. The rearrangement uses TRBV19 and TRBJ2-3, with a possible D match to TRBD2 (6 bases). The CDR3 coding sequence is TGTGCCAGTAGTATATCGACTAGGGTCGCAGATACGCAGTATTTT. Its translation is CASSISTRVADTQYF.